A selection of T cell receptor beta chains follows, all from one sample in a study of blood T cell repertoires in COVID-19. Clones were sequenced by immunoSEQ multiplex PCR, and TCRdb holds only the in-frame ones, with some missing. The sample holds a few hundred thousand clones, roughly 84% seen once. Sequencing was performed on PBMCs or T cells enriched from blood (not recorded which). The receptors come from a man aged 45-65 years who had recovered from COVID-19. Each CDR3 is given with its conserved first and last residue. D genes are given only for firm matches. Size tells how often a clone was seen (once, few, many) or the class of an expanded clone, and some rows leave it out.

>-|-|TRBJ1-5|TRBV5-3
CASSGPRAGNQPQHF
TGTGCCAGTTCAGGGCCAAGGGCAGGGAATCAGCCCCAGCATTTT
>once|TRBD2|TRBJ2-3|TRBV11-2
CASSRSGGELDTQYF
TGTGCCAGCAGCCGCAGCGGGGGGGAACTGGATACGCAGTATTTT
>-|TRBD1|TRBJ1-1|TRBV5-1
CASSENRGGNTEAFF
TGCGCCAGCAGCGAAAACAGGGGAGGTAACACTGAAGCTTTCTTT
>once|TRBD2|TRBJ2-5|TRBV5-1
CASSRGTSGQETQYF
TGCGCCAGCAGCCGAGGGACTAGCGGACAAGAGACCCAGTACTTC
>once|-|TRBJ2-7|TRBV2
CASSATGNYEQYF
TGTGCCAGCAGTGCAACAGGGAACTACGAGCAGTACTTC
>-|TRBD1|TRBJ1-5|TRBV2
CASTWGGQGNQPQHF
TGTGCCAGCACCTGGGGGGGACAGGGGAATCAGCCCCAGCATTTT
>-|TRBD2|TRBJ2-7|TRBV28
CASSQTRGATYEQYF
TGTGCCAGCAGCCAAACGCGGGGGGCCACCTACGAGCAGTACTTC
>-|TRBD2|TRBJ2-1|TRBV5-1
CASSLVSGGPPEQFF
TGCGCCAGCAGCTTGGTTAGCGGGGGGCCCCCTGAGCAGTTCTTC
>-|-|TRBJ1-5|TRBV20-1
CSASGRHSNQPQHF
TGCAGTGCTAGTGGGAGGCATAGCAATCAGCCCCAGCATTTT
>-|TRBD1|TRBJ2-7|TRBV7-2
CASSFSGGGEQYF
TGTGCCAGCAGCTTTTCAGGGGGCGGCGAGCAGTACTTC
>-|-|TRBJ2-1|TRBV18
CASSLMTHEQFF
TGTGCCAGCTCACTTATGACACATGAGCAGTTCTTC
>-|-|TRBJ1-2|TRBV7-6
CASSSYSGGEGYTF
TGTGCCAGCAGCTCTTACTCTGGAGGGGAAGGCTACACCTTC
>-|-|TRBJ2-2|TRBV16
CASSPIRTGELFF
TGTGCCAGCAGCCCCATCCGGACCGGGGAGCTGTTTTTT
>-|TRBD1|TRBJ1-2|TRBV28
CASSSPGTGLNYGYTF
TGTGCCAGCAGTTCGCCCGGGACAGGACTTAACTATGGCTACACCTTC
>-|-|TRBJ1-5|TRBV6-5
CASEGGASNQPQHF
TGTGCCAGCGAGGGCGGAGCTAGCAATCAGCCCCAGCATTTT
>-|TRBD2|TRBJ2-4|TRBV7-3
CASSSHPGLAGGGTKNIQYF
TGTGCCAGCAGCTCGCACCCGGGACTAGCGGGGGGCGGGACCAAAAACATTCAGTACTTC
>-|-|TRBJ2-3|TRBV20-1
CSASWRDTQYF
TGCAGTGCTAGTTGGAGAGATACGCAGTATTTT
>few|-|TRBJ1-4|TRBV2
CASTITSEKLFF
TGTGCCAGCACAATCACAAGTGAAAAACTGTTTTTT
>-|TRBD1|TRBJ1-6|TRBV27
CASSGTGGSPLHF
TGTGCCAGCAGTGGGACAGGGGGTTCACCCCTCCACTTT
>-|-|TRBJ1-1|TRBV4-2
CASSQDKLNTEAFF
TGTGCCAGCAGCCAAGATAAGCTGAACACTGAAGCTTTCTTT
>-|-|TRBJ2-3|TRBV5-8
CASSTEFSTDTQYF
TGTGCCAGCAGCACAGAGTTTAGCACAGATACGCAGTATTTT
>-|-|TRBJ1-1|TRBV6-5
CASRPAGGVYTEAFF
TGTGCCAGCAGGCCTGCAGGAGGGGTTTACACTGAAGCTTTCTTT
>-|-|TRBJ1-4|TRBV29-1
CSAASGGTNEKLFF
TGCAGCGCTGCATCGGGGGGCACTAATGAAAAACTGTTTTTT
>-|-|TRBJ1-1|TRBV7-8
CASSFWGPNTEAFF
TGTGCCAGCAGCTTTTGGGGCCCGAACACTGAAGCTTTCTTT
>once|-|TRBJ1-1|TRBV3-1/TRBV3-2
CASSLTRGGRDTEAFF
TGTGCCAGCAGCCTTACCCGGGGGGGAAGGGACACTGAAGCTTTCTTT
>-|TRBD1|TRBJ1-2|TRBV19
CASSRPTGGGDGYTF
TGTGCCAGTAGCAGACCGACAGGGGGAGGGGATGGCTACACCTTC
>-|TRBD1|TRBJ1-2|TRBV5-1
CASSLARTGAYGYTF
TGCGCCAGCAGCTTGGCCCGGACAGGGGCCTATGGCTACACCTTC
>-|-|TRBJ2-7|TRBV6-5
CASSYHPRMSEQYF
TGTGCCAGCAGTTATCATCCGCGGATGTCCGAGCAGTACTTC
>few|TRBD1|TRBJ1-2|TRBV7-9
CASSLGTGGNNYGYTF
TGTGCCAGCAGCTTAGGGACAGGGGGAAATAACTATGGCTACACCTTC
>-|TRBD1|TRBJ2-2|TRBV10-2
CASWPGQGNTGELFF
TGCGCCAGCTGGCCGGGACAGGGGAACACCGGGGAGCTGTTTTTT
>-|-|TRBJ1-4|TRBV7-9
CASSLDVGEEKLFF
TGTGCCAGCAGCTTAGATGTCGGGGAGGAAAAACTGTTTTTT
>many|TRBD1|TRBJ2-7|TRBV7-2
CASSSPTGVKTYEQYF
TGTGCCAGCAGCTCCCCAACAGGGGTTAAAACCTACGAGCAGTACTTC
>-|-|TRBJ1-3|TRBV27
CASSTRTASGNTIYF
TGTGCCAGCAGTACCCGGACAGCCTCTGGAAACACCATATATTTT
>-|TRBD2|TRBJ2-7|TRBV6-5
CASSYSSTSGSYEQYF
TGTGCCAGCAGTTACTCGAGTACTAGCGGTTCCTACGAGCAGTACTTC
>-|TRBD1|TRBJ2-3|TRBV19
CASSIGTGHSTDTQYF
TGTGCCAGTAGTATCGGGACAGGGCACAGCACAGATACGCAGTATTTT
>-|-|TRBJ1-4|TRBV4-1
CASSRLEEEKLFF
TGCGCCAGCAGCCGGCTGGAGGAGGAAAAACTGTTTTTT
>-|TRBD2|TRBJ2-3|TRBV2
CASSALAGGSDTQYF
TGTGCCAGCAGCGCCCTAGCGGGGGGTTCAGATACGCAGTATTTT
>-|-|TRBJ1-2|TRBV27
CASSLSRQNHGYTF
TGTGCCAGCAGTTTATCGCGGCAGAATCATGGCTACACCTTC
>-|TRBD1|TRBJ1-4|TRBV6-5
CASEDRPGKLFF
TGTGCCAGCGAGGACAGGCCCGGAAAACTGTTTTTT
>once|-|TRBJ2-5|TRBV27
CASSRREGVRETQYF
TGTGCCAGCAGTCGAAGGGAGGGGGTGAGAGAGACCCAGTACTTC
>-|TRBD2|TRBJ2-3|TRBV9
CASSVDSGRGDTQYF
TGTGCCAGCAGCGTAGATAGCGGGAGAGGAGATACGCAGTATTTT
>-|TRBD2|TRBJ2-3|TRBV6-5
CASVSGGAADTQYF
TGTGCCAGCGTTAGCGGGGGGGCCGCAGATACGCAGTATTTT
>-|TRBD2|TRBJ2-7|TRBV28
CASTVGGIDEQYF
TGTGCCAGCACCGTGGGGGGGATCGACGAGCAGTACTTC
>-|-|TRBJ1-6|TRBV4-1
CASSSPGGSYNSPLHF
TGCGCCAGCAGCTCACCGGGGGGCTCCTATAATTCACCCCTCCACTTT
>-|-|TRBJ1-2|TRBV4-2
CASSPSLEATNYGYTF
TGTGCCAGCAGCCCTTCCCTTGAAGCCACTAACTATGGCTACACCTTC